This is a list of T cell receptor beta chains from one sample in a study of cytomegalovirus exposure and HLA in healthy donors. TCRdb keeps only in-frame clones here, not all; method: immunoSEQ multiplex PCR. This table holds fewer than 200,000 clones, 70% to 85% found once. Sequenced input: PBMCs. The receptors originated from a man aged 25-45 years in good health and CMV-seropositive. The CDR3 runs from the conserved cysteine through the conserved F or W. The D gene is left open where the match is weak. Part of the rows lack a size; the others show once, few, many or a class for expanded clones.

j_call v_call d_call clone_size cdr3_aa cdr3_nt
TRBJ1-1 TRBV6-5 TRBD1 . CASSKGQGGEAFF TGTGCCAGCAGTAAAGGACAGGGAGGTGAAGCTTTCTTT
TRBJ2-7 TRBV6-6 TRBD2 few CASKRGEKDEQYF TGTGCCAGCAAGCGGGGTGAGAAGGACGAGCAGTACTTC
TRBJ1-1 TRBV5-6 . . CASSLEYGRTFF TGTGCCAGCAGCTTGGAATACGGGAGGACTTTCTTT
TRBJ2-7 TRBV6-6 . . CASSYSSLGYYEQYF TGTGCCAGCAGTTACTCGAGTTTGGGCTACTACGAGCAGTACTTC
TRBJ2-5 TRBV7-9 TRBD2 . CASRRRGGFQETQYF TGTGCCAGCAGGAGACGCGGGGGGTTCCAAGAGACCCAGTACTTC
TRBJ2-7 TRBV14 TRBD2 . CASSHTSGRGAGEQYF TGTGCCAGCAGCCATACGTCTGGGCGGGGGGCCGGCGAGCAGTACTTC
TRBJ1-3 TRBV7-9 TRBD1 . CASSLIQGFSGNTIYF TGTGCCAGCAGCTTAATACAGGGGTTCTCTGGAAACACCATATATTTT
TRBJ1-1 TRBV27 . . CASSLKASHGTEAFF TGTGCCAGCAGTTTAAAGGCCTCCCACGGGACTGAAGCTTTCTTT
TRBJ2-5 TRBV19 . . CASSIAFSETQYF TGTGCCAGTAGTATAGCATTTTCAGAGACCCAGTACTTC
TRBJ2-1 TRBV10-3 . . CAKVGGEQFF TGTGCCAAGGTAGGCGGGGAGCAGTTCTTC
TRBJ1-2 TRBV11-2 . . CASSSNRRGYVYTF TGTGCCAGCAGCTCCAACCGCAGGGGTTATGTCTACACCTTC
TRBJ2-5 TRBV5-6 . . CASSLKDNQETQYF TGTGCCAGCAGCTTGAAGGACAACCAAGAGACCCAGTACTTC
TRBJ2-3 TRBV5-1 TRBD1 few CASSSWTGTDTQYF TGCGCCAGCAGCTCGTGGACAGGGACCGATACGCAGTATTTT
TRBJ2-2 TRBV28 . . CASSSTQGWGELFF TGTGCCAGCAGTTCAACTCAGGGGTGGGGGGAGCTGTTTTTT
TRBJ1-2 TRBV6-5 . . CASSYQGGYTF TGTGCCAGCAGTTACCAGGGTGGCTACACCTTC
TRBJ2-5 TRBV6-1 TRBD2 . CASSEMGTSGQETQYF TGTGCCAGCAGTGAAATGGGGACTAGCGGCCAAGAGACCCAGTACTTC
TRBJ2-2 TRBV7-9 . . CASSLVGTNTGELFF TGTGCCAGCAGCTTGGTCGGGACGAACACCGGGGAGCTGTTTTTT
TRBJ2-7 TRBV11-2 TRBD2 . CASSLDIAGVHEQYF TGTGCCAGCAGCTTAGATATAGCGGGGGTCCACGAGCAGTACTTC
TRBJ2-1 TRBV29-1 . . CSVYGGMDSYNEQFF TGCAGCGTTTACGGCGGGATGGACTCCTACAATGAGCAGTTCTTC
TRBJ2-2 TRBV7-6 TRBD1 . CASSLGQGALAGELFF TGTGCCAGCAGCTTAGGACAGGGGGCCCTTGCCGGGGAGCTGTTTTTT
TRBJ2-1 TRBV15 TRBD2 . CATSEDGSGVSSYNEQFF TGTGCCACCAGCGAGGATGGTAGCGGGGTCAGCTCCTACAATGAGCAGTTCTTC
TRBJ2-7 TRBV5-1 TRBD2 . CASSFLAGGSYEQYF TGCGCCAGCAGCTTTCTAGCGGGGGGATCCTACGAGCAGTACTTC
TRBJ1-5 TRBV6-1 TRBD1 . CATLRRGQYHQPQHF TGTGCCACACTTCGTCGGGGACAGTACCATCAGCCCCAGCATTTT
TRBJ2-7 TRBV9 . once CASSQGGEGAYEQYF TGTGCCAGCAGCCAAGGGGGGGAGGGGGCCTACGAGCAGTACTTC
TRBJ2-3 TRBV4-2 TRBD2 . CASSQDWVLAGSYTQYF TGTGCCAGCAGCCAAGATTGGGTACTAGCGGGGAGTTATACGCAGTATTTT
TRBJ2-1 TRBV19 . . CASSPLVQANEQFF TGTGCCAGTAGTCCGTTAGTGCAGGCCAATGAGCAGTTCTTC
TRBJ2-3 TRBV5-1 TRBD2 . CASSWNAGGPTDTQYF TGCGCCAGCAGCTGGAATGCGGGGGGCCCCACAGATACGCAGTATTTT
TRBJ2-7 TRBV23-1 TRBD1 . CASSHPWTGHSYEQYF TGCGCCAGCAGTCACCCCTGGACAGGGCACTCCTACGAGCAGTACTTC
TRBJ1-1 TRBV4-1 . . CASSDGLGTEAFF TGCGCCAGCAGCGACGGGTTAGGAACTGAAGCTTTCTTT
TRBJ1-2 TRBV7-3 . . CASSLFGTPVGGYTF TGTGCCAGCAGCTTATTCGGGACACCAGTTGGTGGCTACACCTTC
TRBJ2-1 TRBV7-6 TRBD2 . CASSPGTSDEQFF TGTGCCAGCAGCCCCGGGACTAGTGATGAGCAGTTCTTC
TRBJ2-5 TRBV5-1 . . CASSFTGSPQETQYF TGCGCCAGCAGCTTCACGGGTTCCCCGCAAGAGACCCAGTACTTC
TRBJ2-7 TRBV4-1 . . CASSRANSYEQYF TGCGCCAGCAGCCGGGCTAACTCCTACGAGCAGTACTTC
TRBJ1-1 TRBV6-6 TRBD1 . CASSPGQVTEAFF TGTGCCAGCAGTCCTGGACAGGTCACTGAAGCTTTCTTT
TRBJ2-1 TRBV27 . . CASSSPTSPNQFF TGTGCCAGCAGTTCTCCCACTTCCCCTAATCAGTTCTTC
TRBJ2-1 TRBV27 TRBD2 . CASSLGGGYYNEQFF TGTGCCAGCTCCTTGGGCGGGGGTTACTACAATGAGCAGTTCTTC
TRBJ2-7 TRBV6-5 TRBD1 . CASSMTGSYEQYF TGTGCCAGCAGCATGACAGGGTCCTACGAGCAGTACTTC
TRBJ1-5 TRBV30 . few CAWSVRGQMPNQPQHF TGTGCCTGGAGTGTAAGGGGCCAAATGCCCAATCAGCCCCAGCATTTT
TRBJ1-6 TRBV6-4 TRBD1 once CASSDQGQGLTPLHF TGTGCCAGCAGTGATCAAGGACAGGGATTGACACCCCTCCACTTT
TRBJ2-7 TRBV30 . . CAWSGGTYEQYF TGTGCCTGGAGTGGCGGGACCTACGAGCAGTACTTC
TRBJ2-1 TRBV12-5 TRBD1 . CASGSDRGSYNEQFF TGTGCTAGTGGTTCCGACAGGGGCTCCTACAATGAGCAGTTCTTC
TRBJ2-7 TRBV19 . . CASSSGVSYEQYF TGTGCCAGTAGTAGCGGGGTTTCCTACGAGCAGTACTTC
TRBJ1-5 TRBV4-1 TRBD1 few CASSQVGQGNQPQHF TGCGCCAGCAGCCAAGTAGGACAGGGTAATCAGCCCCAGCATTTT
TRBJ1-1 TRBV28 . few CASSFSSLLNTEAFF TGTGCCAGCAGTTTTTCGAGCCTACTGAACACTGAAGCTTTCTTT
TRBJ1-2 TRBV7-3 TRBD1 . CASRPLTGALGYTF TGTGCCAGCAGGCCCCTGACAGGGGCGCTGGGCTACACCTTC
TRBJ1-1 TRBV15 . . CATSSETAMDTEAFF TGTGCCACCAGCTCCGAGACTGCCATGGACACTGAAGCTTTCTTT
TRBJ1-2 TRBV5-1 . . CASSLELGPGGYTF TGCGCCAGCAGCTTGGAACTCGGACCGGGGGGCTACACCTTC
TRBJ2-7 TRBV7-9 . once CSSSFIQDEQYF TGTTCCAGCAGCTTTATACAGGACGAGCAGTACTTC
TRBJ2-1 TRBV7-9 TRBD1 . CANDRGDEQFF TGTGCCAACGACAGGGGCGATGAGCAGTTCTTC